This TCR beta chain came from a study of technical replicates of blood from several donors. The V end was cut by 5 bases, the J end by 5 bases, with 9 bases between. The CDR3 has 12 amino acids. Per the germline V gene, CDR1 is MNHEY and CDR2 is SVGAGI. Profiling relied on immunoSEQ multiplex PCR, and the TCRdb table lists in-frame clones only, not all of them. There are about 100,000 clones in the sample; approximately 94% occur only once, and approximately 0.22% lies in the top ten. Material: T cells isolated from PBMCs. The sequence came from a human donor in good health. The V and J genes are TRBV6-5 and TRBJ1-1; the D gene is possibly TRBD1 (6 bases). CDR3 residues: CASSPQGTEAFF. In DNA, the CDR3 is TGTGCCAGCAGTCCTCAGGGGACTGAAGCTTTCTTT.